This T cell receptor beta chain was recorded in a study of patients and donors after allogeneic stem cell transplantation. A single record per CDR3 protein comes from TCRdb applying MiXCR to the RT-PCR reads. The sample consists of about 230,000 distinct CDR3 sequences, about 14% of them appearing once. With 4 bases removed from V and 16 bases from J, the gap between germline ends came to 13 bases. Germline loops: CDR1 MNHEY, CDR2 SVGAGI. The CDR3 covers 11 residues. This TCR came from a human donor who was either an allogeneic HSCT recipient or a stem cell or donor lymphocyte infusion donor (not recorded which). It is not recorded whose cells these are; they may come from a transplant donor. The rearrangement links TRBV6-5 to TRBJ2-2; D is perhaps TRBD1 or TRBD2 (6 bases each). The specimen was blood, either unsorted or a sorted T cell fraction (not recorded which). The CDR3, as DNA: TGTGCCAGCAGTTTGGGGGGACAAGAGTTTTTT. Encoded protein: CASSLGGQEFF.